This T cell receptor beta chain was captured by sequencing in a study of shared clonotypes between healthy human individuals. Study observations and caveats: Rarefaction revealed incomplete sorted-subset sequencing despite large depth. Sampling involved blood alone; tissue repertoires likely differ.

The length of the CDR3 is 15 residues. V lost 0 bases, J lost 9 bases, and 7 bases stayed unmatched. Germline-derived CDR1 and CDR2 are SGHRS and YFSETQ. Libraries were prepared by immunoSEQ multiplex PCR; TCRdb keeps only in-frame clonotypes and omits some of them. The sample shows around 700,000 clones, about 74% of them seen only once. Turning to this clone: The target antigen is unknown.

The chain combines TRBV5-1 with TRBJ2-1; 9 bases align to TRBD1. Material: memory CD4+ T cells sorted from blood. The subset denotes: CD45RA-negative fraction. This TCR derives from a woman younger than 45 in good health. CDR3 nucleotides: TGCGCCAGCAGCTTGGGGGACAGGGATGGCGGTGAGCAGTTCTTC. Translated: CASSLGDRDGGEQFF.